The 17 T cell receptor beta chains given below trace back to one sample, sequenced in a study of beta chain features in type 1 diabetes. Expressed TCRB transcripts got sequenced, as all isolated RNA was reverse transcribed. Using immunoSEQ multiplex PCR, the repertoire was profiled, and TCRdb retains in-frame clones only, with some absent. The sample lists about 210,000 clones, approximately 11% occurring once. The sequenced sample was central memory CD4+ T cells from blood. The origin of the receptors is a man younger than 35 in good health.

As DNA, the CDR3 is TGTGCCAGCAGCTTAGCAGGGGACGGGTACAATGAGCAGTTCTTC. The encoded protein is CASSLAGDGYNEQFF. This chain joins TRBV11-2 and TRBJ2-1; possibly TRBD1 for D (6 bases). From germline, CDR1 is SGHAT and CDR2 FQNNGV. Between the trimmed V and J ends, which lost 1 base and 4 bases, there was a span of 11 bases. The length of the CDR3 is 15 residues.

The gene calls are TRBV6-1 and TRBJ2-1; tentative D call: TRBD2 (5 bases). The V gene's germline CDR1 is MNHNS and CDR2 SASEGT. The CDR3 extends over 15 amino acids. The ends were cut back, 5 bases at V and 6 bases at J, with 17 bases in the middle. The CDR3 loop is CASSPTGSRGNEQFF. As DNA, the CDR3 is TGTGCCAGCAGTCCGACCGGCTCCCGGGGCAATGAGCAGTTCTTC.

In this sample, this clone turned up a few times. The chain uses TRBV19 and TRBJ1-5; 9 bases line up with TRBD1. This CDR3 has 13 amino acids. The V and J ends lost 5 bases and 6 bases, in that order; junction bases with no gene match: 2. The germline V gene encodes CDR1 LNHDA and CDR2 SQIVND (reference sequence). The CDR3, as DNA: TGTGCCAGTAGTCCGACAGGGGGTCAGCCCCAGCATTTT. Protein product: CASSPTGGQPQHF.

This chain connects TRBV6-4 to TRBJ2-1; TRBD2 aligns across 7 bases. The CDR3 totals 14 residues. CDR1 MRHNA and CDR2 SNTAGT come from the germline V gene. The V segment lost 8 bases and the J segment 7 bases; nucleotides outside the gene matches: 11. CDR3 coding DNA: TGTGCCAGCGCGCGGGAGTCAGAGTTTAATGAGCAGTTCTTC. Translated: CASARESEFNEQFF.

This clone was found a few times. The chain links TRBV7-2 to TRBJ2-3; TRBD2 matches at 9 bases. There are 14 residues in the CDR3. J gave up 5 bases and V 5 bases, and 5 bases lay outside the gene matches. Germline V gene data show CDR1 as SGHTA and CDR2 as FQGNSA. This CDR3 is CASSLGLAVDTQYF. The CDR3 nucleotides read TGTGCCAGCAGCCTGGGACTAGCTGTAGATACGCAGTATTTT. The variable domain in full, completed from reference TRBV7-2 and TRBJ2-3, reads GAGVSQSPSNKVTEKGKDVELRCDPISGHTALYWYRQSLGQGLEFLIYFQGNSAPDKSGLPSDRFSAERTGGSVSTLTIQRTQQEDSAVYLCASSLGLAVDTQYFGPGTRLTVL.

This sequence joins TRBV6-5 and TRBJ2-1; D is uncertain. V lost 2 bases and J 14 bases, leaving 13 bases between the germline ends. Germline CDR1 is MNHEY and CDR2 is SVGAGI. The CDR3 is made up of 12 amino acids. The CDR3 DNA reads as TGTGCCAGCAGTTACACTGAGTCCCCTAAGTTCTTC. Protein sequence: CASSYTESPKFF.

The V gene is TRBV5-6, the J gene TRBJ2-7; no reliable D call. This CDR3 region has 13 residues. With 0 bases removed from V and 4 bases from J, the gap between germline ends came to 8 bases. The V gene's germline CDR1 is SGHDT and CDR2 YYEEEE. Here the CDR3 reads CASSLGSLYEQYF. The CDR3 DNA is TGTGCCAGCAGCTTGGGATCGCTATACGAGCAGTACTTC.

A few counts support this clone. CDR3 DNA sequence: TGTGCCAGCAGCCAAGCCCCCGGGGATACCACAGATACGCAGTATTTT. Its protein product is CASSQAPGDTTDTQYF. J is TRBJ2-3 and V is TRBV4-2, with a possible D match to TRBD2 (5 bases). This CDR3 contains 16 residues. Trimming took 1 base from V and 2 from J, leaving 13 bases between them. Germline CDR1 and CDR2: LGHNA and YNFKEQ.

The sample holds a few counts of this clone. The chain links TRBV27 to TRBJ2-1; TRBD2 agrees at 14 bases. The CDR3 runs to 16 residues. V shed 2 bases and J 8 bases; nucleotides not matched to a gene: 5. In germline, CDR1 is MNHEY, CDR2 SMNVEV (reference sequence). CDR3 protein: CASSLEGTSGSYEQFF. In nucleotides, the CDR3 is TGTGCCAGCAGTTTAGAGGGGACTAGCGGGAGCTATGAGCAGTTCTTC.

This clone has just a few counts. This chain connects TRBV29-1 to TRBJ2-2; the D gene is possibly TRBD1 (5 bases). The CDR3 consists of 16 residues. Trimming took 3 bases from V and 0 from J, leaving 14 bases between them. Germline V lookup: CDR1 SQVTM, CDR2 ANQGSEA. CDR3 coding DNA: TGCAGCGTTGAGGCACAGGACCGCACGAACACCGGGGAGCTGTTTTTT. This translates into CSVEAQDRTNTGELFF.

There are a few counts of this clone. The rearrangement uses TRBV29-1 and TRBJ1-4, with D possibly being TRBD1 (6 bases). Germline lookup yields CDR1 SQVTM and CDR2 ANQGSEA. The CDR3 spans 12 residues. V lost 7 bases and J 2 bases, leaving 8 bases between the germline ends. CDR3 sequence reads: CSAGGTNEKLFF. The CDR3 coding sequence is TGCAGCGCCGGGGGCACTAATGAAAAACTGTTTTTT. Drawing the rest from reference TRBV29-1 and TRBJ1-4, the complete variable domain is SAVISQKPSRDICQRGTSLTIQCQVDSQVTMMFWYRQQPGQSLTLIATANQGSEATYESGFVIDKFPISRPNLTFSTLTVSNMSPEDSSIYLCSAGGTNEKLFFGSGTQLSVL.

V usage is TRBV19 and J usage is TRBJ1-5; TRBD1 matches at 7 bases. Unmatched junction bases numbered 6, after V lost 6 bases and J lost 4 bases. Germline lookup yields CDR1 LNHDA and CDR2 SQIVND (reference sequence). The CDR3 runs 14 residues. This CDR3 is CASRKTGYNQPQHF. Here the CDR3 DNA reads TGTGCCAGTAGGAAGACAGGGTATAATCAGCCCCAGCATTTT.

This clone appeared a few times. Relative to the germline gene, one junction end is altered; a read error may explain this. The chain joins TRBV2 to TRBJ2-2; D gene ambiguous. Germline CDR1 is SNHLY and CDR2 is FYNNEI. CDR3 length equals 12 residues. The CDR3 nucleotides read TGTGCCAGCACCGAGAACGCCGGGGAGCTGTTTTTT. Its translation: CASTENAGELFF.

This chain joins TRBV6-6 and TRBJ2-5; D is ambiguous. Looked up from germline, CDR1 is MNHNY and CDR2 is SVGAGI (reference sequence). The CDR3 extends over 11 amino acids. Trimming took off 8 bases at V and 5 bases at J, with 9 bases between the two ends. CDR3 sequence: CASAVGETQYF. The DNA of the CDR3 is TGTGCCAGCGCCGTGGGGGAGACCCAGTACTTC.

This clone was detected many times. The chain is built from TRBV7-6 and TRBJ1-1; D perhaps matches TRBD1 (5 bases). Between the trimmed V and J ends, which lost 3 bases and 4 bases, there was a span of 12 bases. The germline CDR1 and CDR2 sequences are SGHVS and FNYEAQ. CDR3 length: 14 residues. The CDR3 sequence is CASSFQGGVTEAFF. The CDR3 DNA reads as TGTGCCAGCAGCTTCCAGGGCGGGGTCACTGAAGCTTTCTTT.

This clone was seen a handful of times. This rearrangement joins TRBV9 to TRBJ2-1; D is unresolved. Germline assignment: CDR1 SGDLS and CDR2 YYNGEE. The CDR3 covers 16 residues. V dropped 4 bases and J dropped 6 bases, with 20 bases sitting between them. The CDR3 loop reads CASSPDLGEWVNEQFF. CDR3 DNA sequence: TGTGCCAGCAGCCCAGACCTGGGTGAGTGGGTCAATGAGCAGTTCTTC.

This clone has just a few counts. The chain recombines TRBV2 with TRBJ1-2, with a weak D call TRBD1 (6 bases). The CDR3 length is 14 residues. Germline loops: CDR1 SNHLY, CDR2 FYNNEI. V dropped 1 base and J dropped 4 bases, with 10 bases sitting between them. The CDR3 DNA reads TGTGCCAGCAGTGAAGACAGGGATGCCTATGGCTACACCTTC. It codes for CASSEDRDAYGYTF.